This is a list of T cell receptor beta chains from one sample in a study of blood T cell repertoires in COVID-19. Data came from immunoSEQ multiplex PCR; TCRdb stores just in-frame clones and leaves some out. The sample holds 160,000 or so clones, roughly 84% seen once. Source material: peripheral blood. The source is a woman aged 45 to 65 with COVID-19, enrolled during active disease. CDR3s include the opening cysteine and the closing phenylalanine or tryptophan. A D gene is named only where the DNA matches it firmly. Size values are once, few and many counts, or a class for expanded clones, and some rows have none.

d_call	v_call	j_call	clone_size	cdr3_nt	cdr3_aa
TRBD2	TRBV6-2/TRBV6-3	TRBJ2-7	once	TGTGCCAGCAGTTACTTCCCTAGCGGGGGCGATTACTACGAGCAGTACTTC	CASSYFPSGGDYYEQYF
.	TRBV2	TRBJ1-1	.	TGTGCCAGCATTAGGGGTTTGGTACTTTCTTTCACTGAAGCTTTCTTT	CASIRGLVLSFTEAFF
TRBD1	TRBV19	TRBJ1-5	.	TGTGCCAGTAGTCCTCGACAGGGAGAGAGCAATCAGCCCCAGCATTTT	CASSPRQGESNQPQHF
TRBD2	TRBV6-5	TRBJ2-1	.	TGTGCCAGCAGTTCCTTTAGCGGGGGGGAAATCGATGAGCAGTTCTTC	CASSSFSGGEIDEQFF
.	TRBV6-2/TRBV6-3	TRBJ1-5	.	TGTGCCAGCAGCTATTGGAGCGGTCAGCCCCAGCATTTT	CASSYWSGQPQHF
.	TRBV28	TRBJ1-2	many	TGTGCCAGCAGTTTAGGTTGGGACATTAACTATGGCTACACCTTC	CASSLGWDINYGYTF
TRBD1	TRBV4-2	TRBJ2-7	.	TGTGCCAGCAGCCCCCCCGAGGGACAGGGGATTTACGAGCAGTACTTC	CASSPPEGQGIYEQYF
.	TRBV30	TRBJ1-5	once	TGTGCCTGGAGTGTACGTGGAGGCCAGCCCCAGCATTTT	CAWSVRGGQPQHF
TRBD2	TRBV11-2	TRBJ2-3	.	TGTGCCAGCAGCTCTTGGACTAGCGGGGGCCCTTTAGGCACAGATACGCAGTATTTT	CASSSWTSGGPLGTDTQYF
.	TRBV11-3	TRBJ1-1	.	TGTGCCAGCAGCACCCGGGAAAACACTGAAGCTTTCTTT	CASSTRENTEAFF
.	TRBV2	TRBJ1-1	.	TGTGCCAGCAGTGGGGCCAGCAGGGTGGCCACTGAAGCTTTCTTT	CASSGASRVATEAFF
TRBD1	TRBV4-2	TRBJ2-7	.	TGTGCCAGCAGCCAAGGGGGACAGGGTAGCTACGAGCAGTACTTC	CASSQGGQGSYEQYF
.	TRBV5-4	TRBJ2-5	.	TGTGCCAGCAGCTTGGATCCAGGGGAAGGAGGAGAGACCCAGTACTTC	CASSLDPGEGGETQYF
.	TRBV5-4	TRBJ2-7	.	TGTGCCAGCAGCCTTGGTAAGGGGGAAACCTACGAGCAGTACTTC	CASSLGKGETYEQYF
TRBD2	TRBV9	TRBJ2-7	.	TGTGCCAGCAGCGGGGAGGGAAACCAACCAATTATGCAGTACTTC	CASSGEGNQPIMQYF
.	TRBV4-1	TRBJ1-3	.	TGCGCCAGCAGCCAAGATCGAGTAATCTCTGGAAACACCATATATTTT	CASSQDRVISGNTIYF
TRBD1	TRBV6-5	TRBJ1-4	.	TGTGCCAGCAGTCGTTGGACAGGGAGTAATGAAAAACTGTTTTTT	CASSRWTGSNEKLFF
TRBD1	TRBV2	TRBJ1-5	few	TGTGCCAGCAGTGCCTCGACAGGGGAAAATCAGCCCCAGCATTTT	CASSASTGENQPQHF
.	TRBV19	TRBJ1-2	.	TGTGCCAGTAGTACAGGCCAGAACTATGGCTACACCTTC	CASSTGQNYGYTF
.	TRBV5-4	TRBJ2-5	.	TGTGCCAGCAGCTTGGCCGGTGGGGGAGGTGAGACCCAGTACTTC	CASSLAGGGGETQYF
.	TRBV15	TRBJ2-3	.	TGTGCCACCAGTTTGGCGGGAACGGGAGATACGCAGTATTTT	CATSLAGTGDTQYF
TRBD1	TRBV25-1	TRBJ2-2	.	TGTGCCAGCAGTTCATACCTCGGGACAGGGGACACCGGGGAGCTGTTTTTT	CASSSYLGTGDTGELFF
TRBD1	TRBV5-5	TRBJ2-7	.	TGTGCCAGCAGCCCCGACAGGGCTCGGGACTACGAGCAGTACTTC	CASSPDRARDYEQYF
.	TRBV12-3/TRBV12-4	TRBJ1-4	.	TGTGCCAGCAGTTTAGACACCAATGAAAAACTGTTTTTT	CASSLDTNEKLFF
TRBD2	TRBV4-3	TRBJ2-5	.	TGCGCCAGCAGCCAAGGGCCTAGCGGGGGAGAGACCCAGTACTTC	CASSQGPSGGETQYF
TRBD1	TRBV6-2/TRBV6-3	TRBJ1-2	many	TGTGCCAGCAGTTACCTTTCGAGGGGGCAGGGCCCTAGCTATGGCTACACCTTC	CASSYLSRGQGPSYGYTF
TRBD2	TRBV30	TRBJ2-1	.	TGTGCCTTGTCTAGCGGGGGGGTCTTGGATGAGCAGTTCTTC	CALSSGGVLDEQFF
.	TRBV21-1	TRBJ1-4	.	TGTGCCTCCAAGATTCACAGAGCAACTAATGAAAAACTGTTTTTT	CASKIHRATNEKLFF
TRBD1	TRBV4-2	TRBJ2-7	few	TGTGCCAGCAGCCAAGACCCGGGACAGGGGACCTACGAGCAGTACTTC	CASSQDPGQGTYEQYF
.	TRBV5-4	TRBJ2-7	once	TGTGCCAGCAGCTTGGACTGGACAAGCGAGCAGTACTTC	CASSLDWTSEQYF
TRBD2	TRBV6-2/TRBV6-3	TRBJ2-3	.	TGTGCCAGCAGTTACCCGACTAGCGGGGGACATACTAGCACAGATACGCAGTATTTT	CASSYPTSGGHTSTDTQYF
.	TRBV3-1/TRBV3-2	TRBJ1-2	.	TGTGCCAGCAGCCCGCGGGGACTCCTCTATGGCTACACCTTC	CASSPRGLLYGYTF
.	TRBV6-5	TRBJ2-7	.	TGTGCCAGCACCGGGGTGAAAGAGCAGTACTTC	CASTGVKEQYF
.	TRBV2	TRBJ1-2	.	TGTGCCAGCAGTGGCGGGGGGCTTGGCTACACCTTC	CASSGGGLGYTF
TRBD1	TRBV3-1/TRBV3-2	TRBJ2-5	.	TGTGCCAGCAGCCAAGTGACAGGGGGGAAGACCCAGTACTTC	CASSQVTGGKTQYF
.	TRBV7-9	TRBJ1-1	few	TGTGCCAGCAGTTCACTAGGGGGCACTGAAGCTTTCTTT	CASSSLGGTEAFF
.	TRBV3-1/TRBV3-2	TRBJ1-4	.	TGTGCCAGCAGCCAGGGACCCCAGGGGCAGGAAAAACTGTTTTTT	CASSQGPQGQEKLFF
.	TRBV7-9	TRBJ1-1	.	TGTGCCAGCCAGTTAGCAAACACTGAAGCTTTCTTT	CASQLANTEAFF
.	TRBV9	TRBJ2-7	few	TGTGCCAGCAGCGTAGACGGGGGGCTCGCCTACGAGCAGTACTTC	CASSVDGGLAYEQYF
TRBD2	TRBV12-5	TRBJ2-2	.	TGTGCTAGTGCGCGACTAGCGGACACCGGGGAGCTGTTTTTT	CASARLADTGELFF